The rows below give T cell receptor beta chains drawn from one sample of a study of T cells in Graves' hyperthyroidism and ophthalmopathy. Via MiXCR, TCRdb re-called the multiplex PCR reads, giving one row per CDR3 protein. The data show some 530,000 distinct CDR3 sequences, around a fifth seen once. Material for sequencing was blood. The receptor source for this set is a woman in her 70s with Graves' ophthalmopathy. CDR3s include the opening cysteine and the closing phenylalanine or tryptophan. D genes are given only for firm matches. Size tells how often a clone was seen (once, few, many) or the class of an expanded clone, and some rows leave it out.

D gene	V gene	clone size	J gene	CDR3 protein	CDR3 DNA
.	TRBV27	few	TRBJ2-5	CASSQGTWESETQYF	TGTGCCAGCAGCCAAGGGACTTGGGAGTCAGAGACCCAGTACTTC
TRBD1	TRBV5-1	once	TRBJ2-1	CASSWDRGPYNEQFF	TGCGCCAGCAGCTGGGACAGGGGACCATACAATGAGCAGTTCTTC
TRBD2	TRBV20-1	.	TRBJ2-3	CSARTASGMGDTQYF	TGCAGTGCTAGAACGGCTAGCGGAATGGGGGATACGCAGTATTTT
.	TRBV20-1	many	TRBJ1-1	CSARIGGLNTEAFF	TGCAGTGCTAGAATCGGGGGGTTGAACACTGAAGCTTTCTTT
.	TRBV6-5	few	TRBJ2-5	CASSYGIQETQYF	TGTGCCAGCAGTTACGGGATACAAGAGACCCAGTACTTC
.	TRBV25-1	.	TRBJ2-7	CASSARVGEQYF	TGTGCCAGCAGTGCCAGGGTTGGAGAGCAGTACTTC
.	TRBV11-2	many	TRBJ2-1	CASSPQGRDRVNEQFF	TGTGCCAGCAGTCCACAAGGCCGGGACCGGGTTAATGAGCAGTTCTTC
.	TRBV12-3/TRBV12-4	.	TRBJ2-2	CASSSSGRMNTGELFF	TGTGCCAGCAGTTCCTCGGGACGTATGAACACCGGGGAGCTGTTTTTT
TRBD1	TRBV20-1	.	TRBJ1-1	CSARQGSTEAFF	TGCAGTGCGCGACAGGGTAGCACTGAAGCTTTCTTT
TRBD1	TRBV5-1	few	TRBJ2-1	CASSLPGQGYNEQFF	TGCGCCAGCAGCCTACCGGGACAGGGCTACAATGAGCAGTTCTTC
.	TRBV27	few	TRBJ1-5	CASSLTRDRHQPQHF	TGTGCCAGCAGTTTAACTAGGGACCGCCATCAGCCCCAGCATTTT
.	TRBV4-3	few	TRBJ1-5	CASSRKGDGYQPQHF	TGCGCCAGCAGCCGGAAGGGGGACGGCTATCAGCCCCAGCATTTT
.	TRBV6-1	.	TRBJ1-3	CASSPWDTGANTIYF	TGTGCCAGCAGTCCCTGGGACACGGGCGCTAACACCATATATTTT
.	TRBV6-5	.	TRBJ1-5	CASSYSRGYQPQHF	TGTGCCAGCAGTTACTCGAGGGGGTATCAGCCCCAGCATTTT
.	TRBV6-2/TRBV6-3	many	TRBJ2-4	CASSYLGRHRDIQYF	TGTGCCAGCAGTTACTTAGGGCGGCACCGAGACATTCAGTACTTC
.	TRBV5-1	few	TRBJ2-6	CATRGSIGANVLTF	TGCGCCACCCGAGGAAGTATTGGGGCCAACGTCCTGACTTTC
TRBD1	TRBV7-7	.	TRBJ2-3	CASSTGQVGTDTQYF	TGTGCTAGCAGCACCGGACAGGTGGGGACAGATACGCAGTATTTT
TRBD2	TRBV11-2	many	TRBJ2-3	CASSSLSGGSTDTQYF	TGTGCCAGCAGCTCACTATCGGGAGGGAGCACAGATACGCAGTATTTT
TRBD2	TRBV19	.	TRBJ2-1	CASSKAREGSYNEQFF	TGTGCCAGTAGTAAGGCTCGGGAGGGCTCCTACAATGAGCAGTTCTTC
TRBD1	TRBV4-1	.	TRBJ1-2	CASSQDRSQGALGYTF	TGCGCCAGCAGCCAAGATCGGTCACAGGGGGCTTTGGGCTACACCTTC
.	TRBV18	few	TRBJ1-1	CASSPSQGLTEAFF	TGTGCCAGCTCACCGTCCCAGGGTCTCACTGAAGCTTTCTTT
.	TRBV5-5	few	TRBJ2-2	CASSLATLPGELFF	TGTGCCAGCAGCTTGGCAACGCTACCCGGGGAGCTGTTTTTT
.	TRBV3-1	.	TRBJ2-2	CASSLQVGTGELFF	TGTGCCAGCAGCCTACAAGTGGGTACCGGGGAGCTGTTTTTT